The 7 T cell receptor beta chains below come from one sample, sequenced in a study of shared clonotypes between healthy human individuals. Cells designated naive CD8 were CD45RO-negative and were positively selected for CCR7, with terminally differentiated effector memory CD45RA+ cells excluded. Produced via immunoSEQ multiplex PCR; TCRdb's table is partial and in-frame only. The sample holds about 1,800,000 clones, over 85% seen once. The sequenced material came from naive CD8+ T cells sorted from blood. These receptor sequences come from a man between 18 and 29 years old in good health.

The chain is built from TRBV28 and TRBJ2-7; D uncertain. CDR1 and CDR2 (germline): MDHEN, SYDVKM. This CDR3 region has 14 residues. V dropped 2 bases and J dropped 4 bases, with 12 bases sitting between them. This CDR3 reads CASSLGGVGYEQYF. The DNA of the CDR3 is TGTGCCAGCAGTTTAGGTGGGGTTGGGTACGAGCAGTACTTC.

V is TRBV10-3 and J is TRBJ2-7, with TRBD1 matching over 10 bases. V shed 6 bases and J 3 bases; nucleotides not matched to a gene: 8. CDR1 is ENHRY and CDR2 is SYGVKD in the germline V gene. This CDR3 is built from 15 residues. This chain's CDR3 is CAIRGGTGEFYEQYF. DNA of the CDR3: TGTGCCATCAGGGGGGGGACAGGGGAATTCTACGAGCAGTACTTC.

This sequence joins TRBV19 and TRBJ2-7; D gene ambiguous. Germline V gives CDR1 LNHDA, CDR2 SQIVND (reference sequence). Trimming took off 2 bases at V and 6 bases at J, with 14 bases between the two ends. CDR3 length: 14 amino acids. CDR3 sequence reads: CASSIFGGDGEQYF. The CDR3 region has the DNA TGTGCCAGTAGTATATTCGGCGGAGACGGCGAGCAGTACTTC.

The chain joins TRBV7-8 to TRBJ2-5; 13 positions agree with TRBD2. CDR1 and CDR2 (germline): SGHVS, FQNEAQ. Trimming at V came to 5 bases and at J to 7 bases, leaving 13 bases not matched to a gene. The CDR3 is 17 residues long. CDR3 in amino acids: CASSPKLAGGEPWTQYF. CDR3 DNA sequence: TGTGCCAGCAGCCCTAAACTAGCGGGGGGGGAACCGTGGACCCAGTACTTC.

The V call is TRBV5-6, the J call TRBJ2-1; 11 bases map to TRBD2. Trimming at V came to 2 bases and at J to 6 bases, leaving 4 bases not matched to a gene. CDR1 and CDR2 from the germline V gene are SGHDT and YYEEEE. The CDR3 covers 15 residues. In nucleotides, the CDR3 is TGTGCCAGCAGCTTCGGGACTAGCGGACCCAATGAGCAGTTCTTC. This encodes CASSFGTSGPNEQFF.

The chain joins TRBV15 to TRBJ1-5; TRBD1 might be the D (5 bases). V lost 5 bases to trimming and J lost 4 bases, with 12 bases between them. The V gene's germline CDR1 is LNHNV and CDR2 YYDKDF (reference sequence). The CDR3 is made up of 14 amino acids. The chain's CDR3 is CATSDGARNQPQHF. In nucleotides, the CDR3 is TGTGCCACCAGCGACGGGGCTCGGAATCAGCCCCAGCATTTT.

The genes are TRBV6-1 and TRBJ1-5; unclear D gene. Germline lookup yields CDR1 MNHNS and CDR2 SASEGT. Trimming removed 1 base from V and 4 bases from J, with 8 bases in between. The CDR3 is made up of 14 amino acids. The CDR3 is CASSEVAGNQPQHF. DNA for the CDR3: TGTGCCAGCAGTGAAGTGGCAGGTAATCAGCCCCAGCATTTT.